This TCR beta chain originates from a study of shared clonotypes between healthy human individuals. Study results and caveats: Clonotype sharing across several donors was observed for 4% to 5.5% of naive CD4 clonotypes.

With respect to this clone: Its antigen is undetermined. Within the sample, other DNA sequences also encode this same CDR3.

CDR1 and CDR2 (germline): SGDLS, YYNGEE. The CDR3 covers 15 residues. With 0 bases removed from V and 1 base from J, the gap between germline ends came to 8 bases. Across several immunoSEQ plates, the genomic DNA of each subset was split evenly. Per the study methods: Junction-only sequences without quality scores were provided by ImmunoSEQ, so filtering was different. Only in-frame clones appear in the TCRdb table, and some are missing; sequencing was by immunoSEQ multiplex PCR. The V and J calls and clone size are taken from that table; D and trimming were inferred from the DNA. The sample contains roughly 2,000,000 clones, about 94% of which appear only once. CD8 cells classed as naive were CD45RO-negative and positively selected for CCR7, excluding terminally differentiated effector memory CD45RA+ cells.

Sequencing input: naive CD8+ T cells from PBMCs. The chain is built from TRBV9 and TRBJ1-5, with D hard to call. The TCR sequence derives from a man aged 18 to 35 in good health. Some clones in this sample may be carry-over from other donors' samples. In DNA, the CDR3 is TGTGCCAGCAGCGTAGAGGGCAAAAGCAATCAGCCCCAGCATTTT. Its translation: CASSVEGKSNQPQHF.